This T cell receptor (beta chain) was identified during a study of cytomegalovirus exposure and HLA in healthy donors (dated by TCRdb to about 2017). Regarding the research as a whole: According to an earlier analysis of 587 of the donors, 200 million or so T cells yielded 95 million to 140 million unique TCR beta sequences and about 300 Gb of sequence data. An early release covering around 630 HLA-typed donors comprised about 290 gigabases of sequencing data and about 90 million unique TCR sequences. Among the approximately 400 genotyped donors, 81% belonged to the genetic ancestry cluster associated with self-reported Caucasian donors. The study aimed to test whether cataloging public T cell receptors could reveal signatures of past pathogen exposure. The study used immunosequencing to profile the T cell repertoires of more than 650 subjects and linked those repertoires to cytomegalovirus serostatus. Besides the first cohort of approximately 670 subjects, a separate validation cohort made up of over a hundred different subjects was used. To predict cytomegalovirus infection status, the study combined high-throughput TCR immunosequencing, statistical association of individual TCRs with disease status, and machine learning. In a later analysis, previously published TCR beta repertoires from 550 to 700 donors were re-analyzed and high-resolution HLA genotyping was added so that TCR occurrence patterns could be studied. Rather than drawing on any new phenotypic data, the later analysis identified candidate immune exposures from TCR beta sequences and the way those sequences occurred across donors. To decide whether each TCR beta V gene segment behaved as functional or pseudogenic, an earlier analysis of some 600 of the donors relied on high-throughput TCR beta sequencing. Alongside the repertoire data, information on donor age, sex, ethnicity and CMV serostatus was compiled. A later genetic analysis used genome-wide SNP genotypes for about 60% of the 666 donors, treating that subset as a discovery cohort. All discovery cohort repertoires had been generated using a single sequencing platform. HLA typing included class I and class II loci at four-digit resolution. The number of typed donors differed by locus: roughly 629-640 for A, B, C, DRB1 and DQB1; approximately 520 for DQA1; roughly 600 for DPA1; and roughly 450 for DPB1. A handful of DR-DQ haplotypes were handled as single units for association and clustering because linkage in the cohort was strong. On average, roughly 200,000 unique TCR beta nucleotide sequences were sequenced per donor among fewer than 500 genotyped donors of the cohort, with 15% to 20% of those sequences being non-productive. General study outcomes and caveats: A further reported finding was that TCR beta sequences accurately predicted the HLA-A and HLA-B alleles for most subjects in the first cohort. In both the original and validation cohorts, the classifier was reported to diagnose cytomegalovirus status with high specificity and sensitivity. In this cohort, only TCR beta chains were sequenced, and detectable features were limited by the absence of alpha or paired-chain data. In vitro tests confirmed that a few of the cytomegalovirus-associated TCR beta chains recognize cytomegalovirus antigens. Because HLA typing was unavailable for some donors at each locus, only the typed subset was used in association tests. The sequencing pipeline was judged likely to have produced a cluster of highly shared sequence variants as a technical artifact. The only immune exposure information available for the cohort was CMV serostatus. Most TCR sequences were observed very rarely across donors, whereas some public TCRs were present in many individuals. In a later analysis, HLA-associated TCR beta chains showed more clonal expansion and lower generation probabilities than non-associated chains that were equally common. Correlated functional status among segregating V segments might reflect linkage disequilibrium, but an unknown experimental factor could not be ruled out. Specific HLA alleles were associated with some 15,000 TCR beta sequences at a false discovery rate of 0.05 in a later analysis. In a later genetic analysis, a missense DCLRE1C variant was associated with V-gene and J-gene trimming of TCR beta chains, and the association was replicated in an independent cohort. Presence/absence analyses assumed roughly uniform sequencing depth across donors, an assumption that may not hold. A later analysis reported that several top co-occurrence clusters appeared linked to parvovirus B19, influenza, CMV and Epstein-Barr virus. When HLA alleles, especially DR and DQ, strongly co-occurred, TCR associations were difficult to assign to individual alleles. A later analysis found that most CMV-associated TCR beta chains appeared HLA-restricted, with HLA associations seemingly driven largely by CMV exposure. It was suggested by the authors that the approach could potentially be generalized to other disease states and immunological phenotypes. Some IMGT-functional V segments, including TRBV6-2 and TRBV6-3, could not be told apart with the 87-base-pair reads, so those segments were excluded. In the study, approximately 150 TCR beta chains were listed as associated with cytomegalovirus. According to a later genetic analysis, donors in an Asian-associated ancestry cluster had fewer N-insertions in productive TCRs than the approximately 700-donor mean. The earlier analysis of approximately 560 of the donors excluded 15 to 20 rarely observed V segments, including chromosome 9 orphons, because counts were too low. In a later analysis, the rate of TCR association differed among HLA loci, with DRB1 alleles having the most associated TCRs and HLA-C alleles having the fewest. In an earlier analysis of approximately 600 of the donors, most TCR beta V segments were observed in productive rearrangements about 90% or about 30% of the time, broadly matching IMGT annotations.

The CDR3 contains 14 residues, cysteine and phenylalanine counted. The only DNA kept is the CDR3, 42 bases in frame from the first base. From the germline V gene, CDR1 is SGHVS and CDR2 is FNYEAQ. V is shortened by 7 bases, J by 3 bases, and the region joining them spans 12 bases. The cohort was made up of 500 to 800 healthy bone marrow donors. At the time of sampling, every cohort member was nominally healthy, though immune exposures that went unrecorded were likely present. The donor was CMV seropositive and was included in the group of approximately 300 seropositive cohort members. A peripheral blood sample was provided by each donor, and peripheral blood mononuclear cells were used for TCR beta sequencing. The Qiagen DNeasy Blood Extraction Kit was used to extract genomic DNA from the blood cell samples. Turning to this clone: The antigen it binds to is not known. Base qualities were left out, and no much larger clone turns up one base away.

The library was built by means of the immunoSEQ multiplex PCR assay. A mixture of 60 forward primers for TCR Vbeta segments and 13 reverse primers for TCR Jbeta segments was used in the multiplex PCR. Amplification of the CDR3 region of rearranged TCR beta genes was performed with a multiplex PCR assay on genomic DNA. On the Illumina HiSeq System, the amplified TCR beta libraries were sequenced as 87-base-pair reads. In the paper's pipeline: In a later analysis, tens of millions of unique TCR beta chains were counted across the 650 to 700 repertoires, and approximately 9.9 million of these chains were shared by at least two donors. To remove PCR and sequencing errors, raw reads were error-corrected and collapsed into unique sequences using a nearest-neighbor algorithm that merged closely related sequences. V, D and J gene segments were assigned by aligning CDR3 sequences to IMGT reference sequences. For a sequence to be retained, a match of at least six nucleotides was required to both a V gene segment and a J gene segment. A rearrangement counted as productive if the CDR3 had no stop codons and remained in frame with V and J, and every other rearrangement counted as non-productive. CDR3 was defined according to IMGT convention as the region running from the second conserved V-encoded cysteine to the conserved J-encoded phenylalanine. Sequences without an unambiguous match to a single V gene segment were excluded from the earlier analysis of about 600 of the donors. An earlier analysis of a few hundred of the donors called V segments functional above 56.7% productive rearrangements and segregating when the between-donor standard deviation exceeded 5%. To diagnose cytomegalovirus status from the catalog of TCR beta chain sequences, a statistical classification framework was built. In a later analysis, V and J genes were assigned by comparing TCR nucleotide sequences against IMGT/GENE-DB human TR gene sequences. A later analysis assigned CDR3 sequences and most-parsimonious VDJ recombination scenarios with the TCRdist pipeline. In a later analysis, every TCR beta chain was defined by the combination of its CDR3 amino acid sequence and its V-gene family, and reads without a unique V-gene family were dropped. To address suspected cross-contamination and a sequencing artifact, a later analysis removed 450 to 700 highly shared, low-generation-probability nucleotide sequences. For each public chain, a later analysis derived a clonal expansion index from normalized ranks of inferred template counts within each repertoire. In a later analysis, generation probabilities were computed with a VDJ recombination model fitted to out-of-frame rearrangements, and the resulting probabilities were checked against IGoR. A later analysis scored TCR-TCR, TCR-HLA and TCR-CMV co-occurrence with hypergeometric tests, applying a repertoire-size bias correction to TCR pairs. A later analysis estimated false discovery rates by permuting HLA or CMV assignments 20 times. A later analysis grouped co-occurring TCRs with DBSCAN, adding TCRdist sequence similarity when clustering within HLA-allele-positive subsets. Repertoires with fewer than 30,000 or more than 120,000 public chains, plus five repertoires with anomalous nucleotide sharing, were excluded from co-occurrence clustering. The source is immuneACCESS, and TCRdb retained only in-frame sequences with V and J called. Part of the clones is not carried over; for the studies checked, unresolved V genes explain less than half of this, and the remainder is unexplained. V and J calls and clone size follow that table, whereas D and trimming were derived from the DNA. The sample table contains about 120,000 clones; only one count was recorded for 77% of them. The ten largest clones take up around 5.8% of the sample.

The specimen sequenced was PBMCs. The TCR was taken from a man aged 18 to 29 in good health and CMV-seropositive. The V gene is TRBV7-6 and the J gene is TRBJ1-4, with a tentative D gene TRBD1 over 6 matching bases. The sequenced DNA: TGTGCCAGCACTCGGACAGCCTCTAATGAAAAACTGTTTTTT. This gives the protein CASTRTASNEKLFF.